The text below deals with one T cell receptor (beta chain). The antigen remains undetermined. These data are taken from a study of blood T cells in healthy people across ages. Study results and limitations: Roughly linear declines in TCR beta diversity per million T cells occurred with age. TCR beta diversity tracked closely with naive T cell percentage.

V lost 1 base and J lost 11, with 9 bases in between. The CDR3 contains 12 residues. Germline V CDR1 and CDR2: KGHDR, SFDVKD. Each donor had 8 to 10 milliliters of peripheral blood drawn. Each sample yielded at least 6 micrograms of PBMC total RNA. The use of a sample-barcoded 5' primer and a J-beta primer mix characterized a second PCR of about 6 to 11 cycles. TCRdb fed the 5' RACE reads into MiXCR, producing one record per CDR3 protein. The repertoire includes roughly 1.4 million distinct CDR3 sequences, around 59% of them detected once, and 5% to 7% sits in the top ten. The specimen sequenced was blood. The V gene is TRBV24-1, the J gene TRBJ2-3, with D perhaps assigned TRBD1 or TRBD2 (5 bases each). The receptor's source is a young man in good health. CDR3 nucleotide sequence: TGTGCCACCAGTGATTTCGGGACCCAGCAGTATTTT. Translation: CATSDFGTQQYF.